This section outlines one T cell receptor (beta chain) sequence together with its context. This specimen comes from a study of blood T cell repertoires in COVID-19. Background on the study: Some COVID-19 samples were acute and others convalescent; all came from the United States, Italy and Spain. T cells, B-cell-depleted T cells, or PBMCs provided the cDNA or gDNA that served as material.

Source study methods: Amplification of reference gene primers was used by the study to estimate nucleated cell counts. Profiled with immunoSEQ multiplex PCR; TCRdb holds only in-frame clones, not every one. The D gene and trimming were derived from the DNA, and the V and J assignments and clone size from that table. Of just over 90,000 clones in the sample, 85% to 90% were seen once. Trimming cost V 4 bases and J 7 bases, with 20 bases left between them. CDR1 and CDR2 from the germline V gene are SGDLS and YYNGEE. This CDR3 contains 15 residues. The sequence was obtained from a human donor with active COVID-19. The donor label of this sample is uncertain. The chain combines TRBV9 with TRBJ1-2, with TRBD1 as a possible D gene (6 bases). The sequencing input was peripheral blood. Here the CDR3 reads CASSKEGVRGRGYTF. CDR3 DNA sequence: TGTGCCAGCAGCAAAGAGGGGGTCCGGGGTCGTGGCTACACCTTC.